This note documents a single T cell receptor (beta chain) sequence. Clones were read by immunoSEQ multiplex PCR, and TCRdb kept only the in-frame ones, dropping some. The sample includes some 39,000 clones, 88% of them seen just once. The data stem from a study of T cell changes during pregnancy in multiple sclerosis. The material sequenced was CD8+ T cells from peripheral blood mononuclear cells, taken in the first trimester of pregnancy. The sequence was collected from a female donor with multiple sclerosis, enrolled in a pregnancy study.

CDR3 in DNA: TGTGCCACCAGGACGACTAGCGGGGGGAGCAATGAGCAGTTCTTC. It codes for CATRTTSGGSNEQFF. The chain is built from TRBV15 and TRBJ2-1, with 13 positions matching TRBD2. The CDR3 sequence is 15 residues long. The J segment lost 6 bases and the V segment lost 6 bases, leaving 5 bases of the junction unmatched. Germline loops: CDR1 LNHNV, CDR2 YYDKDF (reference sequence).